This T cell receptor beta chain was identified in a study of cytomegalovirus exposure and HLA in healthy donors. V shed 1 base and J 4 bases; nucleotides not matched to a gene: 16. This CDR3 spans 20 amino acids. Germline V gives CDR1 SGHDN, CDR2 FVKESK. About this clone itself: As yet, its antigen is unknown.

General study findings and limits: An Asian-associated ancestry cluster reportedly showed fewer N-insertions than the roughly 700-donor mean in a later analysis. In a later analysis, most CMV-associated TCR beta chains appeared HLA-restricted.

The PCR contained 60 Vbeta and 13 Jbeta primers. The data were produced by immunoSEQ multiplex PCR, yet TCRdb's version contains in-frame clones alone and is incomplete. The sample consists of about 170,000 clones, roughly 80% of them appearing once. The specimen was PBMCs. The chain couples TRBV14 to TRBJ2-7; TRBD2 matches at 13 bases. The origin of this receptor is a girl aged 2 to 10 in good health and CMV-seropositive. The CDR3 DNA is TGTGCCAGCAGCCAAGGACTCGGAAGGGGACTAGCGGGACCCGGATACGAGCAGTACTTC. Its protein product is CASSQGLGRGLAGPGYEQYF.